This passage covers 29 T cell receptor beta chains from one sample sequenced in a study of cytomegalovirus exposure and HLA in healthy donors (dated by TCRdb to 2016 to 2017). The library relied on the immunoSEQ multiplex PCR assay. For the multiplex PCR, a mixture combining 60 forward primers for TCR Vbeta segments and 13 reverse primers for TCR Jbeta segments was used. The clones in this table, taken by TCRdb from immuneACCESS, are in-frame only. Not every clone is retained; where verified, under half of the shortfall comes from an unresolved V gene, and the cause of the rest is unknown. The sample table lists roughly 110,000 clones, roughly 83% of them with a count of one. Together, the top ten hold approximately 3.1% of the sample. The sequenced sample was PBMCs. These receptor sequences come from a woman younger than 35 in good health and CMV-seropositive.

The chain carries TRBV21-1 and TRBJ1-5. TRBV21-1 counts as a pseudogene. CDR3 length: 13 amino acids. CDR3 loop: CASSYCVDQPQHF. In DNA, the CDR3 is TGTGCCAGCAGTTACTGCGTCGATCAGCCCCAGCATTTT.

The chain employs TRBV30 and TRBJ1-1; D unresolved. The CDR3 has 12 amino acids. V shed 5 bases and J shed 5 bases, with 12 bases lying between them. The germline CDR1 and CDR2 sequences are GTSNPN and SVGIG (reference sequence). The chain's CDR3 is CAWYSGYTEAFF. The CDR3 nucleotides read TGTGCCTGGTATTCGGGATATACTGAAGCTTTCTTT.

The CDR3 reads CASSLKAGAQETQYF. CDR3 DNA: TGTGCCAGCAGCTTAAAGGCAGGGGCCCAAGAGACCCAGTACTTC. This chain connects TRBV7-9 to TRBJ2-5; TRBD1 is a possible D gene (6 bases). CDR1 and CDR2 (germline): SEHNR, FQNEAQ (reference sequence). Trimming pared 2 bases from V and 1 base from J, leaving 11 bases between. CDR3 length: 15 amino acids.

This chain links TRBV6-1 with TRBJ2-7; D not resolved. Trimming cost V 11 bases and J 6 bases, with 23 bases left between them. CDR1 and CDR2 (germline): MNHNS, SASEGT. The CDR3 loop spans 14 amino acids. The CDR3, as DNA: TGTGCCGGGCCTTTTTGCCCTACGGCCGGCGAGCAGTACTTC. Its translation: CAGPFCPTAGEQYF.

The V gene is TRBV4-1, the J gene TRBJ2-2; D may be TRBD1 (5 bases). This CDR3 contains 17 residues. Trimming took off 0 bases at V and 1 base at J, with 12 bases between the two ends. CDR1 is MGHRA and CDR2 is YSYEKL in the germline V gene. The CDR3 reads CASSQELRGWNTGELFF. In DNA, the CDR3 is TGCGCCAGCAGCCAAGAATTAAGGGGATGGAACACCGGGGAGCTGTTTTTT.

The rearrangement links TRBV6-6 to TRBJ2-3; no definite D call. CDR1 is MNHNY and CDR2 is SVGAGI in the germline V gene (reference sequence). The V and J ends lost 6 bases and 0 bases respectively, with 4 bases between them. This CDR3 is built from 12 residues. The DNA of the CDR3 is TGTGCCAGCAGCCCTAGCACAGATACGCAGTATTTT. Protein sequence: CASSPSTDTQYF.

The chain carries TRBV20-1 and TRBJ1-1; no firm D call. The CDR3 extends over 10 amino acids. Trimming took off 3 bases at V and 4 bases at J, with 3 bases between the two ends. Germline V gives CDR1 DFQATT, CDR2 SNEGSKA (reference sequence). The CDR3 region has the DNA TGCAGTGCTAGCTTCACTGAAGCTTTCTTT. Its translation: CSASFTEAFF.

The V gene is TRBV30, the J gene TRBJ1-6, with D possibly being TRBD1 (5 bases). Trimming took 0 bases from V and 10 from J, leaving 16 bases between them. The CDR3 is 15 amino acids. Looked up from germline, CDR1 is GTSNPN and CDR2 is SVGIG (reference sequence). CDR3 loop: CAWSVEEGVASPLHF. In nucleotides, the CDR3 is TGTGCCTGGAGTGTTGAGGAAGGGGTTGCATCACCCCTCCACTTT.

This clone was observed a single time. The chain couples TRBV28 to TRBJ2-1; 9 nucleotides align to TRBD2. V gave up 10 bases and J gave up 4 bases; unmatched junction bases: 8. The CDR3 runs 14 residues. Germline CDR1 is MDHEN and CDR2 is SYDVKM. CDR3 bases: TGTGCCACCCGATCTAGCGGGGCTTACAATGAGCAGTTCTTC. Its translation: CATRSSGAYNEQFF.

For the CDR3, the DNA is TGTGCCAGTCGCTGGGCTCGTGAGGGAAAGAACTACGAGCAGTACTTC. Its translation: CASRWAREGKNYEQYF. The chain uses TRBV19 and TRBJ2-7, with D possibly being TRBD2 (5 bases). Trimming took 8 bases from V and 3 from J, leaving 23 bases between them. The CDR3 sequence is 16 residues long. Germline V gene sequence: CDR1 LNHDA, CDR2 SQIVND (reference sequence).

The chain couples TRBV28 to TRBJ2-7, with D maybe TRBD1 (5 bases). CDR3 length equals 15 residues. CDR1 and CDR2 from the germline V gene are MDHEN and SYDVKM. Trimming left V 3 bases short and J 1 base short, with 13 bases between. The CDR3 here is CASSFGQGMSYEQYF. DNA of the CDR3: TGTGCCAGCAGTTTTGGGCAGGGAATGTCCTACGAGCAGTACTTC.

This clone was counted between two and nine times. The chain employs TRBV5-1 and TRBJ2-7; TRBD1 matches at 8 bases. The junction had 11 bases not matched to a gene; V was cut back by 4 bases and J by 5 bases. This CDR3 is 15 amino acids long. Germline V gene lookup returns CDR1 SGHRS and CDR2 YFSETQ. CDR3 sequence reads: CASSPQGQGSHEQYF. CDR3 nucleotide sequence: TGCGCCAGCAGCCCCCAAGGACAGGGATCTCACGAGCAGTACTTC.

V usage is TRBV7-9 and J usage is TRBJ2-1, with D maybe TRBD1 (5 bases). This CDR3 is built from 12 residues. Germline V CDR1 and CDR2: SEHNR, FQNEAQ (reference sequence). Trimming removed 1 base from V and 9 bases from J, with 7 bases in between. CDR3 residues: CASSLDQGEQFF. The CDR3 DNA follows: TGTGCCAGCAGCTTAGATCAGGGTGAGCAGTTCTTC.

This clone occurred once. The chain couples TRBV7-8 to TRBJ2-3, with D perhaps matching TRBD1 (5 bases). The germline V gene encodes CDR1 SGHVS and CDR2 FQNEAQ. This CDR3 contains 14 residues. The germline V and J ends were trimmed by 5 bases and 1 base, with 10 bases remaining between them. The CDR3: CASSPGWGTDTQYF. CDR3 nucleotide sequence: TGTGCCAGCAGCCCAGGGTGGGGCACAGATACGCAGTATTTT. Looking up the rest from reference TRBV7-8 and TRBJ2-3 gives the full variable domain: GAGVSQSPRYKVAKRGQDVALRCDPISGHVSLFWYQQALGQGPEFLTYFQNEAQLDKSGLPSDRFFAERPEGSVSTLKIQRTQQEDSAVYLCASSPGWGTDTQYFGPGTRLTVL.

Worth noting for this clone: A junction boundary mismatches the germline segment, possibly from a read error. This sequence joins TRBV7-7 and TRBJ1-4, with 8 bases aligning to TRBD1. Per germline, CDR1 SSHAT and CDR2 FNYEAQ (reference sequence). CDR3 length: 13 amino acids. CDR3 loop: CASSRTGGEKLFF. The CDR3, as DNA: TGTGCTAGCAGCCGCACAGGGGGGGAAAAACTGTTTTTT.

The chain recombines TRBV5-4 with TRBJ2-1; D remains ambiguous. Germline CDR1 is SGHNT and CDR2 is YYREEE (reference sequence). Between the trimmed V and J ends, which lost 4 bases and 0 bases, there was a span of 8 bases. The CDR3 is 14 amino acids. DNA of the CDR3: TGTGCCAGCAGCCCTGGGCCCTCCTACAATGAGCAGTTCTTC. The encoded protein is CASSPGPSYNEQFF.

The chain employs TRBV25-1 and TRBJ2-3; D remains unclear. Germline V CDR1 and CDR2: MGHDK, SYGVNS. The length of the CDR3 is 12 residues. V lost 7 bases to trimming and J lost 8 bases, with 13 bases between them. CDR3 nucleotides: TGTGCCAGCAATCGCCATCTCGGTACGCAGTATTTT. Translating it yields CASNRHLGTQYF.

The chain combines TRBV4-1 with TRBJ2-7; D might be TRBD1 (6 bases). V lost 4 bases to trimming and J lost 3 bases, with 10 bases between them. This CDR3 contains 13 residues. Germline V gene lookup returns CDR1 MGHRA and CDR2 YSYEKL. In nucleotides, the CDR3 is TGCGCCAGCAGCCCTGACAGGAACTACGAGCAGTACTTC. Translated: CASSPDRNYEQYF.

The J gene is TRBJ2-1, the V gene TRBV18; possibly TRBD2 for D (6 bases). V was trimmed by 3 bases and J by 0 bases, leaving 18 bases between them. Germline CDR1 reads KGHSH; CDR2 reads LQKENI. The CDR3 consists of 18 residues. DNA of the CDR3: TGTGCCAGCTCACCGATTGATCTACGGGGGAGCTCCTACAATGAGCAGTTCTTC. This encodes CASSPIDLRGSSYNEQFF.

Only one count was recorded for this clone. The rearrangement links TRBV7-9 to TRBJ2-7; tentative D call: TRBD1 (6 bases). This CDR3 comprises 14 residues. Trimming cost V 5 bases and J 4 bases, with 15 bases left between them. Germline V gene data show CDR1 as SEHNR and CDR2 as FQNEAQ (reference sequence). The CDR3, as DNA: TGTGCCAGCAGCCGAATTACCACAGGGTACGAGCAGTACTTC. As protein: CASSRITTGYEQYF.

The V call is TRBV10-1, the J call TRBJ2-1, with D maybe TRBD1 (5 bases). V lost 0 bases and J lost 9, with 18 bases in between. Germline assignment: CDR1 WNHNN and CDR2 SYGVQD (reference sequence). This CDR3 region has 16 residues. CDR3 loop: CASSESKGKGSGEQFF. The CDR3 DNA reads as TGCGCCAGCAGTGAGTCGAAGGGGAAGGGTTCCGGTGAGCAGTTCTTC.

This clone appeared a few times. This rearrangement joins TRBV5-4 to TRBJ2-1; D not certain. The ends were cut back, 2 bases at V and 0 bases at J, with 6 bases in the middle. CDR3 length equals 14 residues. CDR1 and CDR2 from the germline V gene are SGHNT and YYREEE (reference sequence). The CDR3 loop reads CASSFSSSYNEQFF. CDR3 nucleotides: TGTGCCAGCAGCTTCTCTAGCTCCTACAATGAGCAGTTCTTC.

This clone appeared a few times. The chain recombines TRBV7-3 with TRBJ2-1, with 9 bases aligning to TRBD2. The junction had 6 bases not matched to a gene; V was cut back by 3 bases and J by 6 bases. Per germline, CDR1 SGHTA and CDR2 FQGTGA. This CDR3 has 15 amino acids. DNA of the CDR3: TGTGCCAGCAGCTTGGTAATAGCGGGAGTCAATGAGCAGTTCTTC. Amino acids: CASSLVIAGVNEQFF.

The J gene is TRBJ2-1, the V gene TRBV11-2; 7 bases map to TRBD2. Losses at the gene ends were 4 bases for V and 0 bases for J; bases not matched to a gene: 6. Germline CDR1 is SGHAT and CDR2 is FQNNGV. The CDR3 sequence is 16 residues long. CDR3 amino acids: CASSSRAGSSYNEQFF. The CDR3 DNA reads TGTGCCAGCAGCTCTCGAGCGGGAAGCTCCTACAATGAGCAGTTCTTC.

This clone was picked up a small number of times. CDR3: CASSMSGGTNEQFF. The DNA of the CDR3 is TGTGCCAGTAGTATGTCAGGGGGCACGAATGAGCAGTTCTTC. The chain is built from TRBV19 and TRBJ2-1; 8 bases align to TRBD1. CDR1 is LNHDA, CDR2 SQIVND, per germline (reference sequence). The length of the CDR3 is 14 residues. J lost 7 bases, V lost 3 bases, and 5 bases had no gene match.

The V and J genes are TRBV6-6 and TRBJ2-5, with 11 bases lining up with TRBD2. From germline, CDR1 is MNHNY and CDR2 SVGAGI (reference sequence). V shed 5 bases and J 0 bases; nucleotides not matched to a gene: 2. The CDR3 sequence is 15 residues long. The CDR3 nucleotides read TGTGCCAGCAGTCGACTAGCGGGGAACCAAGAGACCCAGTACTTC. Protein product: CASSRLAGNQETQYF.

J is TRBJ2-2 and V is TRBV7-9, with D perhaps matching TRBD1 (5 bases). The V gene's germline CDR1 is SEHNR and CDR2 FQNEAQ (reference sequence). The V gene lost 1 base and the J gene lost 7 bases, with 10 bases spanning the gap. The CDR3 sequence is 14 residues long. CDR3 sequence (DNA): TGTGCCAGCAGCTTAGGGCAGGGATTCGGGGAGCTGTTTTTT. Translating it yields CASSLGQGFGELFF.

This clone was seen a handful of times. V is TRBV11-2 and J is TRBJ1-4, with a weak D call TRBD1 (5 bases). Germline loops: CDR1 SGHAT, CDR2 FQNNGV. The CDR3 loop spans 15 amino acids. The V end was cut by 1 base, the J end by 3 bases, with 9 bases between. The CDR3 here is CASSLVGVPNEKLFF. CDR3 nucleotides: TGTGCCAGCAGCTTAGTAGGGGTGCCTAATGAAAAACTGTTTTTT.

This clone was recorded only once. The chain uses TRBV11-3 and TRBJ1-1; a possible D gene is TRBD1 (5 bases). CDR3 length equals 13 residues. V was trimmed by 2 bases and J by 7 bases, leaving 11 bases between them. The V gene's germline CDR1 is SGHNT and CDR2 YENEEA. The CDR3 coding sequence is TGTGCCAGCAGCTTACAGGGCGGTGATGAAGCTTTCTTT. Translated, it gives CASSLQGGDEAFF.